One and the same sample provided the 24 T cell receptor beta chains below, sequenced in a study of PD-1 blockade in classical Hodgkin lymphoma. The time point here: cycle 4 day 1 (C4D1), after five to seven weeks of nivolumab. Each of the patients experienced relapse following autologous stem cell transplantation, and their brentuximab vedotin exposure differed. Here immunoSEQ multiplex PCR was the method, and the copy in TCRdb shows in-frame clones only, minus some. This table holds tens of thousands of clones, roughly 82% found once. The sample was peripheral blood mononuclear cells (PBMCs), taken before the fourth cycle of nivolumab. The receptor set was obtained from a human donor with classical Hodgkin lymphoma.

V usage is TRBV5-4 and J usage is TRBJ1-1; 8 bases fit TRBD1. The CDR3 consists of 16 residues. Germline assignment: CDR1 SGHNT and CDR2 YYREEE (reference sequence). The junction had 11 bases not matched to a gene; V was cut back by 4 bases and J by 3 bases. The CDR3 region is CASSRRTGSFDTEAFF. The CDR3 nucleotides read TGTGCCAGCAGCCGACGGACAGGGAGTTTCGACACTGAAGCTTTCTTT.

This clone was seen only once. The V and J genes are TRBV12-5 and TRBJ1-1, with D unresolved. Germline values: CDR1 LGHNT, CDR2 FRNRAP. V lost 1 base and J lost 1, with 13 bases in between. The CDR3 has 16 residues. The CDR3 region is CASGLGQALGNTEAFF. The CDR3 DNA follows: TGTGCTAGTGGTTTGGGGCAGGCCCTAGGGAACACTGAAGCTTTCTTT. The complete variable domain, with remaining parts taken from reference TRBV12-5 and TRBJ1-1, reads DARVTQTPRHKVTEMGQEVTMRCQPILGHNTVFWYRQTMMQGLELLAYFRNRAPLDDSGMPKDRFSAEMPDATLATLKIQPSEPRDSAVYFCASGLGQALGNTEAFFGQGTRLTVV.

The genes are TRBV18 and TRBJ1-4, with 9 bases lining up with TRBD1. The CDR3 covers 15 residues. In germline, CDR1 is KGHSH, CDR2 LQKENI. Trimming cost V 3 bases and J 7 bases; bases outside gene matches: 6. The CDR3: CASSPNRGRAEKLFF. The CDR3 bases are TGTGCCAGCTCACCCAACAGGGGGCGGGCTGAAAAACTGTTTTTT.

This clone was detected only once. The chain combines TRBV19 with TRBJ1-1; D is ambiguous. CDR1 and CDR2 (germline): LNHDA, SQIVND (reference sequence). The CDR3 is 13 residues long. V lost 6 bases and J 0 bases, leaving 8 bases between the germline ends. In DNA, the CDR3 is TGTGCCAGTAGCAGGTTAATGAACACTGAAGCTTTCTTT. It specifies CASSRLMNTEAFF.

This clone was found a few times. The V gene is TRBV27, the J gene TRBJ1-6; D gene ambiguous. Per germline, CDR1 MNHEY and CDR2 SMNVEV (reference sequence). CDR3 length equals 17 residues. Deletions cut 2 bases from V and 6 bases from J, with 17 bases between. CDR3 protein: CASSLKSVKGSNSPLHF. In DNA form, the CDR3 reads TGTGCCAGCAGTTTAAAGTCAGTCAAGGGATCTAATTCACCCCTCCACTTT.

This clone was found once. The V and J genes are TRBV7-2 and TRBJ1-1; 7 nucleotides match TRBD1. The V segment lost 2 bases and the J segment 2 bases; nucleotides outside the gene matches: 5. CDR1 is SGHTA, CDR2 FQGNSA, per germline. The CDR3 totals 15 residues. The CDR3 bases are TGTGCCAGCAGCTTACAGGCAGGGGGAAACACTGAAGCTTTCTTT. Translated: CASSLQAGGNTEAFF.

The rearrangement joins TRBV13 to TRBJ2-7; the D gene is possibly TRBD2 (5 bases). The CDR3 is 14 residues long. V lost 5 bases to trimming and J lost 0 bases, with 11 bases between them. Germline loops: CDR1 PRHDT, CDR2 FYEKMQ (reference sequence). CDR3 coding DNA: TGTGCCAGCAGCGAGGGATGGGCCTCCTACGAGCAGTACTTC. It translates to CASSEGWASYEQYF.

The chain uses TRBV25-1 and TRBJ1-2; 12 nucleotides match TRBD1. Germline V gene lookup returns CDR1 MGHDK and CDR2 SYGVNS. The ends lost 6 bases at V and 8 bases at J; junction bases unmatched: 1. The CDR3 is 12 amino acids. The CDR3 nucleotides are TGTGCCAGCAGGGGACAGGGGGCCGGCTACACCTTC. Translating gives CASRGQGAGYTF.

The rearrangement links TRBV6-9 to TRBJ1-5; D is possibly TRBD1 (6 bases). The CDR3 loop spans 15 amino acids. V was cut by 5 bases and J by 7 bases, with 18 bases left in between. Germline CDR1 and CDR2: MNHGY and SVAAGI. CDR3 sequence: CASSQQGSRSQPQHF. CDR3 DNA: TGTGCCAGCAGTCAACAGGGAAGCAGGTCCCAGCCCCAGCATTTT.

V usage is TRBV19 and J usage is TRBJ1-5; no definite D call. Trimming removed 5 bases at V and 5 bases at J, with 10 bases between. CDR1 is LNHDA and CDR2 is SQIVND in the germline V gene (reference sequence). This CDR3 has 13 residues. CDR3 sequence (DNA): TGTGCCAGTAGTTTCGTCCGGGATCAGCCCCAGCATTTT. Residues: CASSFVRDQPQHF.

The chain links TRBV30 to TRBJ2-7; no definite D call. Trimming shortened V by 1 base and J by 5 bases, and 18 bases separated the two germline ends. This CDR3 spans 15 amino acids. Germline CDR1 and CDR2: GTSNPN and SVGIG (reference sequence). CDR3 bases: TGTGCCTGGAGTGCCCAGCCTTCCGACGTGCACGAGCAGTACTTC. This translates into CAWSAQPSDVHEQYF.

The chain has TRBV7-8 and TRBJ1-2; no reliable D call. The CDR3 contains 15 residues. The V end was cut by 5 bases, the J end by 4 bases, with 17 bases between. CDR1 is SGHVS and CDR2 is FQNEAQ in the germline V gene. Here the CDR3 DNA reads TGTGCCAGCAGCGCCCGGTTTGAGGGAGCCTATGGCTACACCTTC. The encoded protein is CASSARFEGAYGYTF.

This clone was counted only a few times. The V gene is TRBV28, the J gene TRBJ2-1; no clear D. Trimming removed 1 base from V and 8 bases from J, with 15 bases in between. CDR3 length: 15 residues. Germline-derived CDR1 and CDR2 are MDHEN and SYDVKM. CDR3 sequence reads: CASSLSPDPDDEQFF. In DNA form, the CDR3 reads TGTGCCAGCAGTTTATCGCCGGACCCTGACGATGAGCAGTTCTTC.

The genes are TRBV4-2 and TRBJ2-7; perhaps TRBD2 as D (6 bases). Trimming left V 0 bases short and J 5 bases short, with 11 bases between. Germline V lookup: CDR1 LGHNA, CDR2 YNFKEQ. This CDR3 has 14 residues. The chain's CDR3 is CASSQERLVHEQYF. The CDR3 DNA reads as TGTGCCAGCAGCCAAGAACGACTAGTTCACGAGCAGTACTTC.

The chain links TRBV5-1 to TRBJ2-1; 11 bases map to TRBD1. V was pared by 0 bases and J by 7 bases, with 12 bases of the junction left unmatched. Germline CDR1 and CDR2: SGHRS and YFSETQ. The CDR3 has 18 amino acids. The CDR3 DNA reads as TGCGCCAGCAGCTTGGCCAATGCGGGGGACAGGGGGAAAAATGAGCAGTTCTTC. As protein: CASSLANAGDRGKNEQFF.

The chain is built from TRBV4-2 and TRBJ2-6; unclear D gene. V shed 2 bases and J shed 2 bases, with 1 base lying between them. Germline CDR1 LGHNA, CDR2 YNFKEQ. CDR3 length: 13 amino acids. CDR3 bases: TGTGCCAGCAGCCAAACTGGGGCCAACGTCCTGACTTTC. It is translated as CASSQTGANVLTF.

The rearrangement uses TRBV13 and TRBJ2-7, with 9 bases aligning to TRBD2. The CDR3 spans 14 residues. Per the germline V gene, CDR1 is PRHDT and CDR2 is FYEKMQ (reference sequence). V was pared by 5 bases and J by 0 bases, with 2 bases of the junction left unmatched. The CDR3 region has the DNA TGTGCCAGCAGCAAGCGGGGGGTCTCCTACGAGCAGTACTTC. Translated: CASSKRGVSYEQYF.

The count of this clone is one. The chain employs TRBV18 and TRBJ2-5; possibly TRBD1 for D (5 bases). Per germline, CDR1 KGHSH and CDR2 LQKENI. The CDR3 totals 16 residues. V was pared by 3 bases and J by 2 bases, with 16 bases between. CDR3 loop: CASSPWLQGGQETQYF. CDR3 nucleotide sequence: TGTGCCAGCTCACCGTGGCTTCAGGGTGGGCAAGAGACCCAGTACTTC.

The chain carries TRBV5-4 and TRBJ2-5; D unresolved. The V end lost 0 bases, the J end lost 3 bases, and 9 bases lay between the germline ends. From germline, CDR1 is SGHNT and CDR2 YYREEE (reference sequence). The CDR3 contains 14 residues. CDR3 residues: CASSLALAEETQYF. CDR3 sequence (DNA): TGTGCCAGCAGCTTGGCCCTGGCGGAAGAGACCCAGTACTTC.

The rearrangement links TRBV11-3 to TRBJ2-3; D is possibly TRBD2 (6 bases). This CDR3 spans 15 amino acids. V was cut by 1 base and J by 4 bases, with 12 bases left in between. Germline CDR1 and CDR2: SGHNT and YENEEA. CDR3 nucleotide sequence: TGTGCCAGCAGCTTAGGGGGGAGGTACCCAGATACGCAGTATTTT. It specifies CASSLGGRYPDTQYF. Supplemented by reference TRBV11-3 and TRBJ2-3, the full variable domain reads EAGVVQSPRYKIIEKKQPVAFWCNPISGHNTLYWYLQNLGQGPELLIRYENEEAVDDSQLPKDRFSAERLKGVDSTLKIQPAELGDSAVYLCASSLGGRYPDTQYFGPGTRLTVL.

J is TRBJ2-7 and V is TRBV4-1; D not resolved. Trimming took 4 bases from V and 4 from J, leaving 14 bases between them. The CDR3 spans 14 residues. Germline CDR1 and CDR2: MGHRA and YSYEKL. CDR3 in amino acids: CASSPGPWAYEQYF. CDR3 DNA: TGCGCCAGCAGCCCAGGACCTTGGGCTTACGAGCAGTACTTC.

Written as DNA, the CDR3 is TGTGCCAGCAGTACCATCGACAGGGGGAGAGGCGAGCAGTACTTC. Residues: CASSTIDRGRGEQYF. The chain couples TRBV6-5 to TRBJ2-7, with 9 bases lining up with TRBD1. The germline V gene has CDR1 MNHEY and CDR2 SVGAGI. This CDR3 has 15 residues. The V gene end was trimmed by 5 bases and the J gene end by 6 bases; junction bases not matched to a gene: 11.

The rearrangement joins TRBV11-2 to TRBJ2-4; TRBD1 agrees at 7 bases. V trimming: 5 bases; J trimming: 7 bases; junction bases outside the gene matches: 5. This CDR3 has 13 residues. Germline values: CDR1 SGHAT, CDR2 FQNNGV. CDR3 protein: CASSDSRGNIQYF. The DNA for the CDR3 is TGTGCCAGCAGCGATTCCAGGGGGAACATTCAGTACTTC.

V usage is TRBV11-3 and J usage is TRBJ2-2, with no clear D. Germline CDR1 SGHNT, CDR2 YENEEA. Trimming removed 5 bases from V and 2 bases from J, with 18 bases in between. The CDR3 sequence is 17 residues long. The CDR3 nucleotides are TGTGCCAGCAGCCGTTTCGGCGGAGAGTCCAACACCGGGGAGCTGTTTTTT. Its translation is CASSRFGGESNTGELFF.